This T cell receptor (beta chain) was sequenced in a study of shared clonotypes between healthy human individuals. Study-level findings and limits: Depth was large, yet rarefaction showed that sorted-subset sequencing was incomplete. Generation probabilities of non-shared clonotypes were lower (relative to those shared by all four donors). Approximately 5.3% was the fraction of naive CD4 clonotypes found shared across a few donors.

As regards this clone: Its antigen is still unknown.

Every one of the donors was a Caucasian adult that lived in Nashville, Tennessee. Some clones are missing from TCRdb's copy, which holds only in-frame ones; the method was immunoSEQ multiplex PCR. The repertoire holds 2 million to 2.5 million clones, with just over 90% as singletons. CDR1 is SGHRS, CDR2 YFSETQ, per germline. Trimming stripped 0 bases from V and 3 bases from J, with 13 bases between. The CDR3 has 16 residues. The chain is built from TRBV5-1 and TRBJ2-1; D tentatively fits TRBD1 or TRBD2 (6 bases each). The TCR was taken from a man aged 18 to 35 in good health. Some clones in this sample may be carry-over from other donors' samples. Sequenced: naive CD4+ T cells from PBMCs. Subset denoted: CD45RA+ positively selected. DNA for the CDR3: TGCGCCAGCAGCTTGGCTGGCAGGGGAGGCTACAATGAGCAGTTCTTC. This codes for CASSLAGRGGYNEQFF.